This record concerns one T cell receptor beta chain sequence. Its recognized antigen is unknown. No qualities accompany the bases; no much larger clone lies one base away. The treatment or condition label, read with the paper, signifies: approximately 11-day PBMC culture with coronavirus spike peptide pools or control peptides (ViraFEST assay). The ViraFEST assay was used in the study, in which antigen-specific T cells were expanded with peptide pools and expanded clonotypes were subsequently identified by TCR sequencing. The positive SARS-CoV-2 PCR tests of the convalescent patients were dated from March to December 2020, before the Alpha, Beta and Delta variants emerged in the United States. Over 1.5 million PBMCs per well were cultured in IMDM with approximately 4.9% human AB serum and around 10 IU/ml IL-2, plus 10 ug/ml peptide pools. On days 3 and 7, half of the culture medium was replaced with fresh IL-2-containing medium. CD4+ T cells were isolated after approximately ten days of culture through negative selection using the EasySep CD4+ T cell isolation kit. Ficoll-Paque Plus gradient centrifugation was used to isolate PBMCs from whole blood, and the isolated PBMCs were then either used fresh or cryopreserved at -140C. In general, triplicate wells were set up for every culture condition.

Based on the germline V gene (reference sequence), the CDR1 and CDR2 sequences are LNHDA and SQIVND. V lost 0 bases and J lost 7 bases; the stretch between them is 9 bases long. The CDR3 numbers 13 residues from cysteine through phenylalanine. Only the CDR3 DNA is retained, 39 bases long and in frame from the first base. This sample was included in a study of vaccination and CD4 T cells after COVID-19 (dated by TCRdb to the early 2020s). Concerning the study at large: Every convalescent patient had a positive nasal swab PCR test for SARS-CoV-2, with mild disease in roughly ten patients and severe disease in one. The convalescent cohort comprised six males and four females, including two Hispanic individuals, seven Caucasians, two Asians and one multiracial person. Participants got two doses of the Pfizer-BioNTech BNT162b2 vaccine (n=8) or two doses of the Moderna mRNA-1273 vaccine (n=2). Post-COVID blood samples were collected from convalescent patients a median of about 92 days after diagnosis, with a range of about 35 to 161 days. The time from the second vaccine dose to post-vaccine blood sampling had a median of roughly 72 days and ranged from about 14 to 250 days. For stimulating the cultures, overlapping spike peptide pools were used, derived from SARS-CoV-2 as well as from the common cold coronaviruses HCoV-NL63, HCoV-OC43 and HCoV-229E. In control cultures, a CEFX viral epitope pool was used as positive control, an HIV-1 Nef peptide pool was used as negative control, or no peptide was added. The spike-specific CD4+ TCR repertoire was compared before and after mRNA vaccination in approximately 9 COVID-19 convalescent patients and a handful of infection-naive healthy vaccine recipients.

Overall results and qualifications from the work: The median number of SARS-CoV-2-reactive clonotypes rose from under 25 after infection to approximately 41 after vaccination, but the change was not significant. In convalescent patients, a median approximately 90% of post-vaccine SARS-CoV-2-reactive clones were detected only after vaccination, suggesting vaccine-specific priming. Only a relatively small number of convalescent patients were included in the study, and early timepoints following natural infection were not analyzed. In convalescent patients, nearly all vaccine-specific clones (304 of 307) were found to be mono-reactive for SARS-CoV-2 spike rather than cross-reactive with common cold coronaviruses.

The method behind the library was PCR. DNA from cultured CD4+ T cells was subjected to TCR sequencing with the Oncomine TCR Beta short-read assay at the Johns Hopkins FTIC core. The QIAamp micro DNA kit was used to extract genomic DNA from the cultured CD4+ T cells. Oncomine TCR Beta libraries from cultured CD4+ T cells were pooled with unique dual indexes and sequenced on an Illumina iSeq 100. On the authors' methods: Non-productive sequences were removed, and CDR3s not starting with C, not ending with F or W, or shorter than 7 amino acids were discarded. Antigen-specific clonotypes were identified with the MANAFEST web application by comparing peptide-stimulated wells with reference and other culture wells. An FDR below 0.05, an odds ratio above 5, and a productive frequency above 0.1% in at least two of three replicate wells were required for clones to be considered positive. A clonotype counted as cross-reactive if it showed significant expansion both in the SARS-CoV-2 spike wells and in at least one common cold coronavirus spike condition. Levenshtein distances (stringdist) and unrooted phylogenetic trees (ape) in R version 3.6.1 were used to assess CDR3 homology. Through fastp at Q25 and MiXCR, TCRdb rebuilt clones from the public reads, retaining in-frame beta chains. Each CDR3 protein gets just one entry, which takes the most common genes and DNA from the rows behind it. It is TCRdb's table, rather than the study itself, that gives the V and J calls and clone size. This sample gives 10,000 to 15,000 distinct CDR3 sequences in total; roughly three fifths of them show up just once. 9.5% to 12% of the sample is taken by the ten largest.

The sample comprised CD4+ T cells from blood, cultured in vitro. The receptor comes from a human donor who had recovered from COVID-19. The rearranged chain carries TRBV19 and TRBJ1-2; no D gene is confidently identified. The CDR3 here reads CASSIDLSVGYTF. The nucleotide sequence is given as TGTGCCAGTAGTATAGATTTGTCCGTTGGCTACACCTTC.